The 20 T cell receptor beta chains in this list originate from one sample, sequenced in a study of regulatory T cells in long-lasting Graves disease. Libraries of TCR beta came from iRepertoire HTBI primers plus Arm-PCR of CDR3 regions. Each CDR3 protein is one row after TCRdb ran MiXCR on the multiplex PCR reads. The sample holds about 430,000 distinct CDR3 sequences, 21% seen once. Noted time point: persistent/refractory GD, antithyroid drugs over 5 years with positive TRAb. RNA isolated from PBMCs was used to make the TCR library. Sequences were derived from peripheral blood mononuclear cells (PBMCs), sampled when the disease was refractory, from a patient treated with antithyroid drugs. The source of these receptors is a female donor with Graves disease.

This clonotype was recorded many times. The chain employs TRBV6-1 and TRBJ2-7; TRBD1 agrees at 7 bases. Germline assignment: CDR1 MNHNS and CDR2 SASEGT. J gave up 3 bases and V 6 bases, and 11 bases lay outside the gene matches. The CDR3 consists of 15 residues. The CDR3 DNA follows: TGTGCCAGCAGAATATCACACGGACAGGTCTACGAGCAGTACTTC. Protein product: CASRISHGQVYEQYF.

This chain uses TRBV28 with TRBJ1-1; D may be TRBD1 (6 bases). V lost 3 bases to trimming and J lost 5 bases, with 13 bases between them. The CDR3 consists of 14 residues. CDR1 MDHEN and CDR2 SYDVKM come from the germline V gene. CDR3 in amino acids: CASSFSTGGTEAFF. In nucleotides, the CDR3 is TGTGCCAGCAGTTTTTCGACAGGTGGGACTGAAGCTTTCTTT. Full variable domain (remainder filled in from reference TRBV28 and TRBJ1-1): DVKVTQSSRYLVKRTGEKVFLECVQDMDHENMFWYRQDPGLGLRLIYFSYDVKMKEKGDIPEGYSVSREKKERFSLILESASTNQTSMYLCASSFSTGGTEAFFGQGTRLTVV.

This clonotype was seen at least ten times. This chain joins TRBV6-2 or TRBV6-3 and TRBJ2-7, with TRBD2 matching over 11 bases. Trimming took 5 bases from V and 2 from J; bases not matched to a gene: 2. Germline values: CDR1 MNHEY, CDR2 SVGEGT. There are 14 residues in the CDR3. The CDR3 here is CASSTSGSPYEQYF. The CDR3 nucleotides read TGTGCCAGCAGTACTAGCGGGAGCCCCTACGAGCAGTACTTC.

The CDR3 DNA sequence: TGCGCCAGCTGCATAGCGGGAGGGGTCGGGGAGCTGTTTTTT. This gives the protein CASCIAGGVGELFF. V and J are TRBV5-1 and TRBJ2-2; 11 bases match TRBD2. The length of the CDR3 is 14 residues. The germline gives CDR1 SGHRS, CDR2 YFSETQ. The junction had 6 bases not matched to a gene; V was cut back by 7 bases and J by 7 bases.

The chain has TRBV5-4 and TRBJ2-7; 9 nucleotides agree with TRBD1. Germline assignment: CDR1 SGHNT and CDR2 YYREEE (reference sequence). The CDR3 spans 14 residues. The V gene end was trimmed by 3 bases and the J gene end by 3 bases; junction bases not matched to a gene: 4. The CDR3 loop reads CASSSRQGDYEQYF. For the CDR3, the DNA is TGTGCCAGCAGCTCGAGACAGGGGGACTACGAGCAGTACTTC.

This clonotype was counted many times. The chain uses TRBV9 and TRBJ2-2; D remains unclear. The CDR3 runs to 14 residues. Deletions cut 2 bases from V and 2 bases from J, with 7 bases between. Germline V gene lookup returns CDR1 SGDLS and CDR2 YYNGEE. The CDR3 loop reads CASSVADNTGELFF. The DNA for the CDR3 is TGTGCCAGCAGCGTTGCAGATAACACCGGGGAGCTGTTTTTT.

This clonotype has at least ten counts. V is TRBV28 and J is TRBJ2-7; D is unclear. CDR3 length: 14 amino acids. Germline lookup yields CDR1 MDHEN and CDR2 SYDVKM. V lost 6 bases, J lost 4 bases, and 16 bases lay in between. The CDR3 sequence is CASSAILRPYEQYF. The CDR3 DNA is TGTGCCAGCAGCGCCATCCTACGTCCGTACGAGCAGTACTTC.

This sequence joins TRBV7-9 and TRBJ1-1; no firm D call. The CDR3 is 15 amino acids. CDR1 is SEHNR and CDR2 is FQNEAQ in the germline V gene (reference sequence). V lost 1 base to trimming and J lost 0 bases, with 9 bases between them. The CDR3 reads CASSLVTSLNTEAFF. The CDR3 DNA sequence: TGTGCCAGCAGCTTAGTAACGTCCTTGAACACTGAAGCTTTCTTT.

This clonotype was seen a handful of times. The gene calls are TRBV24-1 and TRBJ2-3; D perhaps matches TRBD2 (5 bases). The CDR3 runs 15 residues. Trimming took off 4 bases at V and 0 bases at J, with 10 bases between the two ends. Germline V CDR1 and CDR2: KGHDR, SFDVKD. Written as DNA, the CDR3 is TGTGCCACCAGTGACCCGGGCGGGAGCACAGATACGCAGTATTTT. This translates into CATSDPGGSTDTQYF.

Ten or more counts support this clonotype. J is TRBJ2-7 and V is TRBV5-6, with 7 positions matching TRBD1. V shed 7 bases, J shed 5 bases, and the junction held 12 bases outside the gene matches. This CDR3 contains 14 residues. Germline lookup yields CDR1 SGHDT and CDR2 YYEEEE. CDR3 DNA: TGTGCCAGCGGCACAGGAGGACAGGAGAACGAGCAGTACTTC. It codes for CASGTGGQENEQYF. Full variable domain (outside the CDR3, taken from reference TRBV5-6 and TRBJ2-7): DAGVTQSPTHLIKTRGQQVTLRCSPKSGHDTVSWYQQALGQGPQFIFQYYEEEERQRGNFPDRFSGHQFPNYSSELNVNALLLGDSALYLCASGTGGQENEQYFGPGTRLTVT.

The V call is TRBV20-1, the J call TRBJ1-2; unclear D gene. The CDR3 is made up of 12 amino acids. The V gene's germline CDR1 is DFQATT and CDR2 SNEGSKA (reference sequence). V shed 6 bases and J shed 5 bases, with 13 bases lying between them. CDR3 DNA: TGCAGTGCCCTCGAGGGAGAATATGGCTACACCTTC. Amino acids: CSALEGEYGYTF.

In its sample, this clonotype was seen many times. The chain recombines TRBV20-1 with TRBJ2-5, with D hard to call. The germline V gene has CDR1 DFQATT and CDR2 SNEGSKA (reference sequence). There are 12 residues in the CDR3. V was trimmed by 4 bases and J by 2 bases, leaving 8 bases between them. The CDR3 sequence is CSAIETQETQYF. CDR3 coding DNA: TGCAGTGCTATAGAGACTCAAGAGACCCAGTACTTC.

The chain couples TRBV28 to TRBJ2-3; TRBD2 matches 9 bases. After removal of 3 bases from V and 4 bases from J, the junction contained 17 bases not matched to a gene. Germline-derived CDR1 and CDR2 are MDHEN and SYDVKM. CDR3 size: 19 residues. This chain's CDR3 is CASSFFSSGVAGEPDTQYF. As DNA, the CDR3 is TGTGCCAGCAGTTTCTTCTCATCTGGGGTAGCGGGAGAACCAGATACGCAGTATTTT.

This clonotype was picked up many times. The chain employs TRBV11-3 and TRBJ2-5; a weak D match, TRBD2 (6 bases). This CDR3 is built from 15 residues. Trimming took off 2 bases at V and 3 bases at J, with 13 bases between the two ends. The germline gives CDR1 SGHNT, CDR2 YENEEA. This chain's CDR3 is CASSLNSGGEETQYF. The CDR3 region has the DNA TGTGCCAGCAGCTTAAACTCCGGCGGGGAAGAGACCCAGTACTTC.

This clonotype appeared a few times. The V call is TRBV3-1, the J call TRBJ1-1; D is undetermined. The germline V gene encodes CDR1 LGHDT and CDR2 YNNKEL (reference sequence). V was trimmed by 3 bases and J by 6 bases, leaving 8 bases between them. The length of the CDR3 is 12 residues. CDR3 coding DNA: TGTGCCAGCAGCCACAAAGGCGCTGAAGCTTTCTTT. This encodes CASSHKGAEAFF.

There are many counts of this clonotype. The CDR3 spells CASSLRADGPYEQYF. CDR3 in DNA: TGTGCCAGCAGTTTACGGGCAGACGGACCCTACGAGCAGTACTTC. The chain recombines TRBV12-3 or TRBV12-4 with TRBJ2-7; D is unresolved. With 2 bases removed from V and 2 bases from J, the gap between germline ends came to 13 bases. The CDR3 contains 15 residues.

This clonotype was seen at least ten times. This chain joins TRBV2 and TRBJ2-2; D is ambiguous. The CDR3 is 16 residues long. Germline-derived CDR1 and CDR2 are SNHLY and FYNNEI. Trimming removed 0 bases from V and 0 bases from J, with 8 bases in between. Written as DNA, the CDR3 is TGTGCCAGCAGTGAAGCAGGACCGACGAACACCGGGGAGCTGTTTTTT. Amino acids: CASSEAGPTNTGELFF.

This clonotype was seen just once. This chain connects TRBV19 to TRBJ2-6; possibly TRBD1 for D (5 bases). V was cut by 1 base and J by 2 bases, with 6 bases left in between. CDR1 and CDR2 (germline): LNHDA, SQIVND (reference sequence). The CDR3 totals 15 residues. CDR3 amino acids: CASSIADTGANVLTF. CDR3 in DNA: TGTGCCAGTAGTATAGCGGACACTGGGGCCAACGTCCTGACTTTC.

This clonotype was observed once. A much larger clone differs from this one at a single base, so this may be a read error. The rearrangement uses TRBV7-2 and TRBJ1-1; D gene ambiguous. This CDR3 spans 13 amino acids. CDR1 is SGHTA and CDR2 is FQGNSA in the germline V gene. Between the trimmed V and J ends, which lost 5 bases and 4 bases, there was a span of 11 bases. The CDR3: CASSPSESTEAFF. The CDR3 DNA follows: TGTGCCAGCAGCCCGTCCGAGAGCACTGAAGCTTTCTTT.

The chain uses TRBV5-1 and TRBJ2-5, with TRBD2 matching 8 bases. CDR3 length: 15 amino acids. Germline V gene sequence: CDR1 SGHRS, CDR2 YFSETQ. J gave up 4 bases and V 0 bases, and 5 bases lay outside the gene matches. The CDR3 loop reads CASSLVSGGSETQYF. CDR3 in DNA: TGCGCCAGCAGCTTGGTTTCGGGAGGGTCAGAGACCCAGTACTTC.